The 20 T cell receptor beta chains below were found in one sample sequenced in a study of cytotoxic CD8 clonotypes in ibrutinib-treated CLL. Profiled with immunoSEQ multiplex PCR; TCRdb holds only in-frame clones, not every one. The table has roughly 30,000 clones, roughly 76% seen once; the top ten hold roughly 48%. The source material was PBMCs, sampled after 36 months of ibrutinib treatment. Source of these receptors: a human donor with chronic lymphocytic leukemia.

This clone has more than one count but fewer than ten. V gene TRBV4-1 combines with J gene TRBJ1-5; D might be TRBD1 (5 bases). V lost 0 bases and J lost 2, with 8 bases in between. CDR3 size: 15 residues. Germline V gene lookup returns CDR1 MGHRA and CDR2 YSYEKL. This chain's CDR3 is CASSQDGRGNQPQHF. CDR3 DNA: TGCGCCAGCAGCCAAGACGGCAGGGGCAATCAGCCCCAGCATTTT.

The chain has TRBV19 and TRBJ2-5, with 7 bases that match TRBD1. The length of the CDR3 is 15 residues. Germline CDR1 and CDR2: LNHDA and SQIVND (reference sequence). The V and J ends lost 3 bases and 2 bases, in that order; junction bases with no gene match: 6. The CDR3 spells CASSMRGQGQETQYF. CDR3 nucleotides: TGTGCCAGTAGTATGAGGGGGCAGGGGCAAGAGACCCAGTACTTC.

By share of the sample, this clone is hyperexpanded. Germline is not matched at one junction end, which may reflect a read error. This chain's CDR3 is CSAELTGTTTHEQYF. CDR3 DNA sequence: TGCAGCGCTGAACTTACCGGGACGACTACCCACGAGCAGTACTTC. This rearrangement joins TRBV29-1 to TRBJ2-7; D tentatively fits TRBD1 or TRBD2 (5 bases each). In germline, CDR1 is SQVTM, CDR2 ANQGSEA. The CDR3 length is 15 residues.

The rearrangement uses TRBV9 and TRBJ2-3; TRBD2 agrees at 10 bases. This CDR3 has 16 residues. Germline-derived CDR1 and CDR2 are SGDLS and YYNGEE. The V and J ends lost 0 bases and 5 bases, in that order; junction bases with no gene match: 6. CDR3 in amino acids: CASSVVASGGLDTQYF. The CDR3, as DNA: TGTGCCAGCAGCGTAGTGGCTAGCGGGGGTTTAGATACGCAGTATTTT.

This sequence joins TRBV7-7 and TRBJ2-5; D possibly corresponds to TRBD2 (5 bases). Germline CDR1 SSHAT, CDR2 FNYEAQ (reference sequence). The CDR3 extends over 13 amino acids. Trimming stripped 3 bases from V and 2 bases from J, with 7 bases between. Here the CDR3 DNA reads TGTGCCAGCAGCTTGGACTCTCAAGAGACCCAGTACTTC. It is translated as CASSLDSQETQYF.

This chain links TRBV4-2 with TRBJ1-1; D not certain. In germline, CDR1 is LGHNA, CDR2 YNFKEQ. Trimming pared 5 bases from V and 4 bases from J, leaving 14 bases between. This CDR3 is 14 amino acids long. CDR3 sequence: CASSLERWGTEAFF. In DNA, the CDR3 is TGTGCCAGCAGCTTGGAGAGGTGGGGCACTGAAGCTTTCTTT.

The chain combines TRBV7-3 with TRBJ2-1, with 11 nucleotides matching TRBD2. Germline V gene lookup returns CDR1 SGHTA and CDR2 FQGTGA. This CDR3 is 14 amino acids long. J gave up 6 bases and V 3 bases, and 1 base lay outside the gene matches. CDR3 DNA sequence: TGTGCCAGCAGCTTTAGCGGGGGGGTCAATGAGCAGTTCTTC. Protein: CASSFSGGVNEQFF.

The V call is TRBV6-1, the J call TRBJ1-4, with D possibly matching TRBD1 (6 bases). Germline-derived CDR1 and CDR2 are MNHNS and SASEGT. V dropped 4 bases and J dropped 8 bases, with 11 bases sitting between them. CDR3 length equals 13 residues. DNA of the CDR3: TGTGCCAGCAGTGTGTGGGGGGGCGAAAAACTGTTTTTT. Translated, it gives CASSVWGGEKLFF.

The rearrangement uses TRBV5-1 and TRBJ2-7; D gene uncertain. Trimming removed 0 bases at V and 4 bases at J, with 8 bases between. Germline assignment: CDR1 SGHRS and CDR2 YFSETQ. The CDR3 consists of 13 residues. The CDR3 sequence: CASSLDSQYEQYF. The DNA of the CDR3 is TGCGCCAGCAGCTTGGACAGTCAATACGAGCAGTACTTC.

There are a few counts of this clone. CDR3 loop: CASSQVGVAEAFF. The CDR3, as DNA: TGCGCCAGCAGCCAAGTGGGGGTGGCTGAAGCTTTCTTT. The chain couples TRBV4-1 to TRBJ1-1; D may be TRBD1 (5 bases). The CDR3 is 13 residues long. CDR1 and CDR2 (germline): MGHRA, YSYEKL. The V end lost 1 base, the J end lost 6 bases, and 9 bases lay between the germline ends.

Only a few counts were recorded for this clone. The rearrangement joins TRBV5-1 to TRBJ1-2; D gene ambiguous. The length of the CDR3 is 13 residues. V was trimmed by 0 bases and J by 3 bases, leaving 6 bases between them. In germline, CDR1 is SGHRS, CDR2 YFSETQ. This CDR3 is CASSLGGDYGYTF. In DNA, the CDR3 is TGCGCCAGCAGCTTGGGTGGGGACTATGGCTACACCTTC.

CDR3 residues: CSVEGSRDRVYNEQFF. The CDR3 DNA sequence: TGCAGCGTTGAAGGATCCCGGGACAGGGTCTACAATGAGCAGTTCTTC. This rearrangement joins TRBV29-1 to TRBJ2-1, with TRBD1 identical over 9 bases. The V gene end was trimmed by 1 base and the J gene end by 3 bases; junction bases not matched to a gene: 7. The CDR3 has 16 amino acids. Germline assignment: CDR1 SQVTM and CDR2 ANQGSEA.

The V gene is TRBV2, the J gene TRBJ1-1; D remains unclear. Germline CDR1 and CDR2: SNHLY and FYNNEI. CDR3 length: 14 residues. Trimming stripped 5 bases from V and 0 bases from J, with 10 bases between. The CDR3 nucleotides read TGTGCCAGCAGTCCTACCGTCATGAACACTGAAGCTTTCTTT. Protein sequence: CASSPTVMNTEAFF. Filled out from reference TRBV2 and TRBJ1-1, the complete variable domain reads EPEVTQTPSHQVTQMGQEVILRCVPISNHLYFYWYRQILGQKVEFLVSFYNNEISEKSEIFDDQFSVERPDGSNFTLKIRSTKLEDSAMYFCASSPTVMNTEAFFGQGTRLTVV.

V gene TRBV9 combines with J gene TRBJ2-1; the D gene could be TRBD1 or TRBD2 (5 bases each). Trimming pared 4 bases from V and 6 bases from J, leaving 8 bases between. In germline, CDR1 is SGDLS, CDR2 YYNGEE. The CDR3 totals 12 residues. This CDR3 is CASSPGPNEQFF. CDR3 coding DNA: TGTGCCAGCAGCCCGGGACCCAATGAGCAGTTCTTC.

The V call is TRBV6-6, the J call TRBJ1-1; 7 bases agree with TRBD1. There are 14 residues in the CDR3. The germline V gene encodes CDR1 MNHNY and CDR2 SVGAGI (reference sequence). Trimming removed 6 bases from V and 0 bases from J; junction bases left unmatched: 4. The CDR3 DNA sequence: TGTGCCAGCAGGTTGACAGGGCTGAACACTGAAGCTTTCTTT. It specifies CASRLTGLNTEAFF.

V usage is TRBV7-2 and J usage is TRBJ1-6; weak D call: TRBD1 (6 bases). The CDR3 sequence is 16 residues long. V gave up 5 bases and J gave up 10 bases, with 21 bases separating them. Per germline, CDR1 SGHTA and CDR2 FQGNSA. CDR3 sequence reads: CASSVTGTRRESPLHF. The CDR3 DNA reads TGTGCCAGCAGCGTAACCGGGACACGGAGAGAATCACCCCTCCACTTT.

The rearrangement uses TRBV6-6 and TRBJ2-1, with 10 bases matching TRBD1. The CDR3 consists of 16 residues. Germline values: CDR1 MNHNY, CDR2 SVGAGI (reference sequence). Losses at the gene ends were 6 bases for V and 2 bases for J; bases not matched to a gene: 7. DNA of the CDR3: TGTGCCAGCAGCCTCTCGGGACAGGGGACCTACAATGAGCAGTTCTTC. Protein product: CASSLSGQGTYNEQFF.

V and J are TRBV12-1 and TRBJ1-1; whether TRBD1, the table's D call, matches the DNA was not checked. TRBV12-1 is shown as a pseudogene. This CDR3 is 14 amino acids long. CDR3 DNA sequence: TGTGCCAGCAGCCCGCATCCAGGGGACACTGAAGCTTTCTTT. Protein product: CASSPHPGDTEAFF.

The chain joins TRBV11-2 to TRBJ2-5; D perhaps matches TRBD2 (5 bases). This CDR3 has 15 residues. V lost 1 base and J 2 bases, leaving 11 bases between the germline ends. Germline loops: CDR1 SGHAT, CDR2 FQNNGV. In nucleotides, the CDR3 is TGTGCCAGCAGCTTAGCCCTCGGGGTTCAAGAGACCCAGTACTTC. Translation: CASSLALGVQETQYF.

This clone was seen just once. The CDR3 region has the DNA TGTGCCAGTAGTGATAGGGGATCGGTCACCTACGAGCAGTACTTC. Its protein is CASSDRGSVTYEQYF. The rearrangement links TRBV19 to TRBJ2-7; a possible D gene is TRBD1 (5 bases). V lost 5 bases to trimming and J lost 2 bases, with 16 bases between them. Germline CDR1 reads LNHDA; CDR2 reads SQIVND (reference sequence). This CDR3 spans 15 amino acids.